These T cell receptor beta chains were read from a single sample in a study of blood T cells in healthy people across ages. Each CDR3 protein gets one entry after TCRdb re-called the 5' RACE reads with MiXCR. The sample has over a million distinct CDR3 sequences, around 27% seen once. The data also belong to a second study, concerning T cells of mothers and their children.

Sequenced sample: blood. Receptors were obtained from a girl aged 2-10 years in good health. Both conserved end residues are part of each CDR3. A D gene is named only where the DNA matches it firmly. The size of a clone is reported for some rows only, either as once, few or many, or as a class for expanded clones.

j_gene | abundance | d_gene | v_gene | CDR3aa | CDR3nt
TRBJ2-7 | - | TRBD1 | TRBV20-1 | CSARDLVATGGYERYF | TGCAGTGCTAGAGATTTAGTTGCGACAGGGGGGTACGAGCGGTACTTC
TRBJ1-2 | few | - | TRBV12-3/TRBV12-4 | CASSLGIRESHGYTF | TGTGCCAGCAGTTTAGGGATCAGGGAATCCCATGGCTACACCTTC
TRBJ2-2 | - | - | TRBV4-3 | CASRKQASGELFF | TGCGCCAGCAGGAAACAGGCATCCGGGGAGCTGTTTTTT
TRBJ2-5 | - | - | TRBV20-1 | CSAGPSGGETQYF | TGCAGTGCTGGCCCAAGCGGAGGCGAGACCCAGTACTTC
TRBJ2-5 | - | - | TRBV21-1 | CASSKGGDSAGGGETQYF | TGTGCCAGCAGCAAAGGGGGCGATTCTGCAGGGGGAGGAGAGACCCAGTACTTC
TRBJ1-1 | few | - | TRBV19 | CASSTVSFEAFF | TGTGCCAGTAGTACAGTGAGCTTTGAAGCTTTCTTT
TRBJ2-5 | few | - | TRBV4-2 | CASSQNRDHVEETQYF | TGTGCCAGCAGCCAAAACCGGGACCACGTCGAAGAGACCCAGTACTTC
TRBJ2-3 | few | - | TRBV12-3/TRBV12-4 | CASSPPAAIEDTQYF | TGTGCCAGCAGTCCGCCGGCGGCCATAGAGGATACGCAGTATTTT
TRBJ2-7 | - | TRBD2 | TRBV20-1 | CSARAQRGSYEQYF | TGCAGTGCGAGAGCCCAGCGGGGCTCCTACGAGCAGTACTTC
TRBJ1-3 | - | - | TRBV7-9 | CASSLRLGTSGNTIYF | TGTGCCAGCAGCTTACGGCTTGGGACATCTGGAAACACCATATATTTT
TRBJ2-1 | - | - | TRBV5-1 | CASSDGGTNNEQFF | TGCGCCAGCAGCGACGGGGGAACTAACAATGAGCAGTTCTTC
TRBJ2-7 | - | TRBD2 | TRBV4-1 | CASSQDPLPPTGTSGVVYSYEQYF | TGCGCCAGCAGCCAAGACCCCTTGCCCCCAACCGGGACTAGCGGAGTGGTGTACTCCTACGAGCAGTACTTC
TRBJ2-7 | few | TRBD1 | TRBV4-3 | CASSHDRDSFYEQYF | TGCGCCAGCAGCCACGACCGGGACAGTTTTTACGAGCAGTACTTC
TRBJ1-4 | few | - | TRBV28 | CASSLTGTTNEKLFF | TGTGCCAGCAGTCTAACAGGGACAACTAATGAAAAACTGTTTTTT
TRBJ2-7 | - | - | TRBV27 | CASSTHTGNEQYF | TGTGCCAGCAGCACTCATACAGGGAACGAGCAGTACTTC
TRBJ2-5 | few | - | TRBV2 | CASIETLQETQYF | TGTGCCAGCATCGAGACGTTGCAAGAGACCCAGTACTTC
TRBJ2-7 | few | TRBD2 | TRBV28 | CASSPPGSGSISYEQYF | TGTGCCAGCAGTCCGCCGGGTAGCGGGAGTATATCCTACGAGCAGTACTTC
TRBJ2-7 | - | - | TRBV4-1 | CASSQRGTSYEQYF | TGCGCCAGCAGCCAACGGGGCACTAGTTACGAGCAGTACTTC
TRBJ1-1 | - | - | TRBV7-9 | CASSPLGGADDTEAFF | TGTGCCAGCAGCCCCCTCGGGGGGGCTGATGACACTGAAGCTTTCTTT
TRBJ1-4 | few | - | TRBV7-9 | CASSLWGPNEKLFF | TGTGCCAGCAGCTTATGGGGGCCTAATGAAAAACTGTTTTTT
TRBJ1-2 | - | - | TRBV7-9 | CASSLDRDGGYYGYTF | TGTGCCAGCAGCTTAGATAGGGACGGTGGATACTATGGCTACACCTTC
TRBJ2-5 | - | - | TRBV12-3/TRBV12-4 | CASSLKTQQETQYF | TGTGCCAGCAGTTTAAAGACACAACAAGAGACCCAGTACTTC
TRBJ2-5 | few | TRBD2 | TRBV10-1 | CASSDDGRTQETQYF | TGCGCCAGCAGTGATGACGGGAGGACTCAAGAGACCCAGTACTTC
TRBJ2-1 | - | - | TRBV4-1 | CASSPAAGYNEQFF | TGCGCCAGCAGCCCCGCGGCTGGGTACAATGAGCAGTTCTTC
TRBJ2-7 | few | - | TRBV27 | CASSWGDPRVYEQYF | TGTGCCAGCAGTTGGGGGGACCCGAGGGTTTACGAGCAGTACTTC
TRBJ2-7 | - | - | TRBV6-1 | CASSEGGFFYEQYF | TGTGCCAGCAGTGAAGGGGGTTTCTTCTACGAGCAGTACTTC
TRBJ1-2 | - | TRBD1 | TRBV4-3 | CASSPDRGSGGYTF | TGCGCCAGCAGCCCAGACAGGGGATCGGGCGGCTACACCTTC
TRBJ2-5 | few | TRBD2 | TRBV7-9 | CASSFGTSQGETQYF | TGTGCCAGCAGCTTTGGGACTAGCCAAGGAGAGACCCAGTACTTC
TRBJ2-3 | few | TRBD2 | TRBV7-2 | CASSLWGRGAHTQYF | TGTGCCAGCAGCCTTTGGGGGCGGGGGGCACATACGCAGTATTTT
TRBJ2-1 | few | - | TRBV5-1 | CASSFSPRVSSYNEQFF | TGCGCCAGCAGCTTTTCTCCCAGAGTTAGCTCCTACAATGAGCAGTTCTTC
TRBJ1-1 | - | - | TRBV19 | CASEQYTEAFF | TGTGCCAGCGAGCAGTACACTGAAGCTTTCTTT
TRBJ1-2 | - | - | TRBV7-9 | CASTGGGLERDYGYTF | TGTGCCAGCACCGGGGGAGGCCTCGAAAGGGACTATGGCTACACCTTC